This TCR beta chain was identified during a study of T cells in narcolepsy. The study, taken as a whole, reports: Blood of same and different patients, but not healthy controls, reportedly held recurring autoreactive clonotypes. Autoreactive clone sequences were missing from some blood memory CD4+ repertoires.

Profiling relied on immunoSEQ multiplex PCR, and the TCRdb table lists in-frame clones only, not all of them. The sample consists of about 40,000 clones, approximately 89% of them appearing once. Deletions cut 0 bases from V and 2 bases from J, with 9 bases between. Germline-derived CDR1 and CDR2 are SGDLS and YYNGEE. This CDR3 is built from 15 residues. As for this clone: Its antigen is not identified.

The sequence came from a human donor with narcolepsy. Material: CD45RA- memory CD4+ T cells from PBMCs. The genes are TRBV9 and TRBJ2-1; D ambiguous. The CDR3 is CASSVGRIPYNEQFF. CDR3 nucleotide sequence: TGTGCCAGCAGCGTAGGGCGGATTCCCTACAATGAGCAGTTCTTC. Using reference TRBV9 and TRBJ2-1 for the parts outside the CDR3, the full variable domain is DSGVTQTPKHLITATGQRVTLRCSPRSGDLSVYWYQQSLDQGLQFLIQYYNGEERAKGNILERFSAQQFPDLHSELNLSSLELGDSALYFCASSVGRIPYNEQFFGPGTRLTVL.